This TCR beta chain emerged from a study of blood T cell repertoires in COVID-19. About the research overall: The United States, Italy and Spain supplied acute and convalescent COVID-19 samples.

The assay was immunoSEQ multiplex PCR, and TCRdb's table has in-frame clones only and misses some. The sample records about 40,000 clones, around 90% being singletons. Losses at the gene ends were 5 bases for V and 12 bases for J; bases not matched to a gene: 12. The CDR3 extends over 15 amino acids. Germline V gene sequence: CDR1 SEHNR, CDR2 FQNEAQ (reference sequence). The rearrangement links TRBV7-9 to TRBJ1-4, with TRBD1 matching over 10 bases. The receptor's source is a woman aged 70 to 79 with acute or convalescent COVID-19. Sequencing was carried out using peripheral blood. The CDR3 DNA reads as TGTGCCAGCAGCGAACCCGGGACAGGGGTAGAGGAACTGTTTTTT. Translating gives CASSEPGTGVEELFF.